This T cell receptor (beta chain) appears in the sequencing data of a study of cytomegalovirus exposure and HLA in healthy donors. This clone occurred once. Other DNA sequences in the same sample also yield this CDR3. Participants comprised healthy donors of bone marrow. This CDR3 contains 13 residues. Germline CDR1 and CDR2: MNHNS and SASEGT. Trimming removed 3 bases from V and 3 bases from J, with 8 bases in between. Primers included in the PCR were 60 Vbeta and 13 Jbeta primers. Profiled with immunoSEQ multiplex PCR; TCRdb holds only in-frame clones, not every one. The sample yields around 150,000 clones, approximately 88% seen once.

This rearrangement joins TRBV6-1 to TRBJ1-2, with D uncertain. The source of this sequence is a woman aged 18-30 years in good health and CMV-seronegative. Sequencing was carried out using PBMCs. The CDR3 nucleotides are TGTGCCAGCAGTGAGAACAGCTACTATGGCTACACCTTC. Its protein product is CASSENSYYGYTF.